A single sample is the source of the 22 T cell receptor beta chains below, sequenced in a study of blood T cell repertoires in COVID-19. Libraries were prepared by immunoSEQ multiplex PCR; TCRdb keeps only in-frame clonotypes and omits some of them. The sample includes about 98,000 clones, more than 75% of them seen just once. The sample comprised peripheral blood. These receptors were obtained from a man aged 45-60 years with acute or convalescent COVID-19.

J is TRBJ1-5 and V is TRBV24-1; D uncertain. Germline-derived CDR1 and CDR2 are KGHDR and SFDVKD. With 4 bases removed from V and 11 bases from J, the gap between germline ends came to 14 bases. CDR3 length equals 13 residues. CDR3 coding DNA: TGTGCCACCAGTGACCCTCGATTCCCGGCCCAGCATTTT. Protein: CATSDPRFPAQHF.

The genes are TRBV12-3 or TRBV12-4 and TRBJ1-2; D is unclear. The V end lost 2 bases, the J end lost 4 bases, and 8 bases lay between the germline ends. The CDR3 is 13 amino acids. The CDR3 protein is CASSLPGFYGYTF. CDR3 DNA: TGTGCCAGCAGTTTACCGGGATTCTATGGCTACACCTTC.

The genes are TRBV7-9 and TRBJ2-2; weak D call: TRBD2 (5 bases). The germline CDR1 and CDR2 sequences are SEHNR and FQNEAQ (reference sequence). The CDR3 runs to 16 residues. Trimming took off 5 bases at V and 3 bases at J, with 16 bases between the two ends. The CDR3 DNA sequence: TGTGCCAGCAGCCCCTTTTCGGGGAAGGACACCGGGGAGCTGTTTTTT. Translating it yields CASSPFSGKDTGELFF. The variable domain in full, completed from reference TRBV7-9 and TRBJ2-2, reads DTGVSQNPRHKITKRGQNVTFRCDPISEHNRLYWYRQTLGQGPEFLTYFQNEAQLEKSRLLSDRFSAERPKGSFSTLEIQRTEQGDSAMYLCASSPFSGKDTGELFFGEGSRLTVL.

The chain recombines TRBV19 with TRBJ2-2; perhaps TRBD2 as D (5 bases). The CDR3 length is 14 residues. Germline V CDR1 and CDR2: LNHDA, SQIVND (reference sequence). V lost 3 bases, J lost 5 bases, and 10 bases lay in between. CDR3 in DNA: TGTGCCAGTAGTATCGGACTGAGTACCGGGGAGCTGTTTTTT. Amino acid sequence: CASSIGLSTGELFF.

The V and J genes are TRBV11-3 and TRBJ2-5, with D possibly matching TRBD1 (6 bases). The CDR3 consists of 12 residues. Germline V lookup: CDR1 SGHNT, CDR2 YENEEA. Trimming left V 0 bases short and J 14 bases short, with 13 bases between. CDR3 DNA: TGTGCCAGCAGCTTAGAGGGACAATTCGTATACTTC. The encoded protein is CASSLEGQFVYF. Based on the CDR3 plus reference TRBV11-3 and TRBJ2-5, the full variable domain is EAGVVQSPRYKIIEKKQPVAFWCNPISGHNTLYWYLQNLGQGPELLIRYENEEAVDDSQLPKDRFSAERLKGVDSTLKIQPAELGDSAVYLCASSLEGQFVYFGPGTRLLVL.

The gene calls are TRBV6-6 and TRBJ1-2; D is undetermined. Germline CDR1 reads MNHNY; CDR2 reads SVGAGI (reference sequence). This CDR3 has 14 amino acids. V lost 8 bases, J lost 5 bases, and 18 bases lay in between. The CDR3 here is CASYPDSRQYGYTF. The CDR3 region has the DNA TGTGCCAGCTACCCGGACTCAAGGCAGTATGGCTACACCTTC.

The V call is TRBV9, the J call TRBJ1-2, with 8 bases identical to TRBD1. With 0 bases clipped from V and 7 bases from J, the junction kept 11 bases outside the gene matches. Germline CDR1 and CDR2: SGDLS and YYNGEE. The CDR3 covers 16 residues. CDR3 residues: CASSVDGQGNAGGYTF. Here the CDR3 DNA reads TGTGCCAGCAGCGTAGACGGACAGGGAAATGCGGGTGGCTACACCTTC.

This clone was recorded only once. CDR3 residues: CASSFRPRVGGGYTF. The CDR3 DNA follows: TGTGCCAGCAGTTTCCGGCCCCGGGTAGGGGGCGGCTACACCTTC. This sequence joins TRBV27 and TRBJ1-2; 7 bases are shared with TRBD1. The CDR3 spans 15 residues. J lost 8 bases, V lost 3 bases, and 12 bases had no gene match. Germline V gene lookup returns CDR1 MNHEY and CDR2 SMNVEV (reference sequence).

The chain joins TRBV18 to TRBJ2-2; 14 bases map to TRBD2. CDR3 length: 18 amino acids. Per germline, CDR1 KGHSH and CDR2 LQKENI. The V and J ends lost 3 bases and 3 bases, in that order; junction bases with no gene match: 6. The CDR3 nucleotides read TGTGCCAGCTCACCGCGGGGACTAGCGGGAGACTACACCGGGGAGCTGTTTTTT. It translates to CASSPRGLAGDYTGELFF.

The V gene is TRBV4-1, the J gene TRBJ2-5; 9 bases fit TRBD2. Germline CDR1 and CDR2: MGHRA and YSYEKL. This CDR3 comprises 16 residues. Trimming cost V 1 base and J 1 base; bases outside gene matches: 4. CDR3 sequence (DNA): TGCGCCAGCAGCCAAGCCGCTAGCGGGGCCCAAGAGACCCAGTACTTC. Its translation is CASSQAASGAQETQYF.

The chain couples TRBV18 to TRBJ2-7; 9 bases are shared with TRBD1. This CDR3 has 14 residues. CDR1 and CDR2 from the germline V gene are KGHSH and LQKENI. Losses at the gene ends were 4 bases for V and 2 bases for J; bases not matched to a gene: 3. Written as DNA, the CDR3 is TGTGCCAGCTCACGGGGACAGGGAGCCTACGAGCAGTACTTC. Protein: CASSRGQGAYEQYF.

V and J are TRBV6-5 and TRBJ1-2; maybe TRBD1 (5 bases). The length of the CDR3 is 15 residues. Per germline, CDR1 MNHEY and CDR2 SVGAGI. V lost 6 bases and J 3 bases, leaving 17 bases between the germline ends. CDR3 loop: CASSFVGREDYGYTF. The CDR3, as DNA: TGTGCCAGCAGCTTCGTGGGCAGGGAGGACTATGGCTACACCTTC.

This clone was detected a few times. The chain links TRBV20-1 to TRBJ2-3; 10 bases are a match to TRBD1. The CDR3 totals 16 residues. V was pared by 3 bases and J by 4 bases, with 10 bases of the junction left unmatched. Germline CDR1 reads DFQATT; CDR2 reads SNEGSKA (reference sequence). CDR3 nucleotide sequence: TGCAGTGCTAGTGCCCTGGACAGGGGGTTCTCAGATACGCAGTATTTT. It specifies CSASALDRGFSDTQYF.

This chain joins TRBV28 and TRBJ1-2, with D tentatively TRBD1 (5 bases). The germline CDR1 and CDR2 sequences are MDHEN and SYDVKM. This CDR3 has 15 residues. The V and J ends lost 4 bases and 3 bases respectively, with 15 bases between them. In nucleotides, the CDR3 is TGTGCCAGCAGTTCAGACAGTTTTCTATACTATGGCTACACCTTC. This sequence encodes CASSSDSFLYYGYTF.

The chain employs TRBV2 and TRBJ2-1, with D maybe TRBD1 (6 bases). V lost 6 bases, J lost 0 bases, and 12 bases lay in between. Germline values: CDR1 SNHLY, CDR2 FYNNEI. The CDR3 spans 15 residues. The CDR3 coding sequence is TGTGCCAGCAGAGAACAGGGAAGCTCCTACAATGAGCAGTTCTTC. This codes for CASREQGSSYNEQFF.

DNA for the CDR3: TGTGCCAGCAGTTCCTTCTCCGGGACTAGCGGATACAATGAGCAGTTCTTC. Translated: CASSSFSGTSGYNEQFF. The chain joins TRBV28 to TRBJ2-1; 11 bases are a match to TRBD2. This CDR3 has 17 residues. Trimming took 4 bases from V and 4 from J; bases not matched to a gene: 9. CDR1 is MDHEN, CDR2 SYDVKM, per germline.

In DNA, the CDR3 is TGCGCCAGCGCGCGAGAGGGGGACGATAATTCACCCCTCCACTTT. The encoded protein is CASAREGDDNSPLHF. V usage is TRBV4-1 and J usage is TRBJ1-6; D may be TRBD1 (6 bases). V dropped 8 bases and J dropped 5 bases, with 16 bases sitting between them. Germline loops: CDR1 MGHRA, CDR2 YSYEKL. The CDR3 consists of 15 residues.

V is TRBV30 and J is TRBJ1-2, with 7 bases matching TRBD1. CDR1 and CDR2 from the germline V gene are GTSNPN and SVGIG (reference sequence). The CDR3 loop spans 16 amino acids. Trimming removed 0 bases from V and 4 bases from J; junction bases left unmatched: 11. The CDR3 region has the DNA TGTGCCTGGAGTGTTCTGGACAGGAACCCTCTCTATGGCTACACCTTC. Residues: CAWSVLDRNPLYGYTF.

V usage is TRBV7-8 and J usage is TRBJ1-5; D call uncertain. CDR1 SGHVS and CDR2 FQNEAQ come from the germline V gene. The V gene lost 0 bases and the J gene lost 4 bases, with 13 bases spanning the gap. The CDR3 runs 16 residues. Here the CDR3 reads CASSLAGVVGNQPQHF. The CDR3 DNA reads as TGTGCCAGCAGCTTAGCGGGAGTCGTAGGGAATCAGCCCCAGCATTTT.

The table lists this clone with a count of one. The V gene is TRBV3-1 (or the pseudogene TRBV3-2), the J gene TRBJ2-1; 8 bases agree with TRBD1. The CDR3 length is 15 residues. Germline V gives CDR1 LGHDT, CDR2 YNNKEL (reference sequence). Losses at the gene ends were 6 bases for V and 2 bases for J; bases not matched to a gene: 6. Written as DNA, the CDR3 is TGTGCCAGCAGTCTTGACAGGGGAACCTACAATGAGCAGTTCTTC. As protein: CASSLDRGTYNEQFF.

The chain is built from TRBV29-1 and TRBJ2-7; 8 nucleotides agree with TRBD1. Trimming at V came to 3 bases and at J to 4 bases, leaving 5 bases not matched to a gene. Per the germline V gene, CDR1 is SQVTM and CDR2 is ANQGSEA. This CDR3 has 13 residues. DNA for the CDR3: TGCAGCGTTGATGCAGGGGGCCAGTACGAGCAGTACTTC. As protein: CSVDAGGQYEQYF.

The chain joins TRBV10-2 to TRBJ2-3; 7 positions agree with TRBD2. J gave up 1 base and V 6 bases, and 10 bases lay outside the gene matches. The germline gives CDR1 WSHSY, CDR2 SAAADI. CDR3 length: 16 residues. CDR3 DNA: TGCGCCAGCAGGACGGGTGGGCTAGCGGGCACAGATACGCAGTATTTT. It is translated as CASRTGGLAGTDTQYF.